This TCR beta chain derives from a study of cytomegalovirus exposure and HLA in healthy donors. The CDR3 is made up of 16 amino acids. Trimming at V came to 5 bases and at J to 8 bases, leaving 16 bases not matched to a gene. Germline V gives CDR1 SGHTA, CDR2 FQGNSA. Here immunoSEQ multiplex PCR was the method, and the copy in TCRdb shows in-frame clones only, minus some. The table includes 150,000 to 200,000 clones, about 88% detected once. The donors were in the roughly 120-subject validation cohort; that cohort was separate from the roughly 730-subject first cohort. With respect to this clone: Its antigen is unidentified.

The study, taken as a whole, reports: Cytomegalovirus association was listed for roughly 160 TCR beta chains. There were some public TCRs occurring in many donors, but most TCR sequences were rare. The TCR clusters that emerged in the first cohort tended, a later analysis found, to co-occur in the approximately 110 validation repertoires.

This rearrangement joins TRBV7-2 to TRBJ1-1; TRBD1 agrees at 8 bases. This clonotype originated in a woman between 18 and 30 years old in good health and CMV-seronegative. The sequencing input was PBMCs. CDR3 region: CASSTPRDRPRAEAFF. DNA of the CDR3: TGTGCCAGCAGCACTCCCCGGGACAGGCCACGCGCGGAAGCTTTCTTT.